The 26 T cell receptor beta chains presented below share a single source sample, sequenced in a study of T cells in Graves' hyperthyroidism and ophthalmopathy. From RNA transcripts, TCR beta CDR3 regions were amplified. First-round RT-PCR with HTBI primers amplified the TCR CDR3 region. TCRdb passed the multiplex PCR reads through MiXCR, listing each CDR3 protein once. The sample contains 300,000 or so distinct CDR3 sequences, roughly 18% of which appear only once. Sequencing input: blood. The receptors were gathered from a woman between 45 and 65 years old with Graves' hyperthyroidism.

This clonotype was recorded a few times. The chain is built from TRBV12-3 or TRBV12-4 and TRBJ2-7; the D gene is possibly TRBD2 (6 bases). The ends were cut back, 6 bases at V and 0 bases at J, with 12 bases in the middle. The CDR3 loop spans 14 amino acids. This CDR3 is CASRRDGSSYEQYF. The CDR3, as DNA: TGTGCCAGCAGGAGGGACGGGAGCTCCTACGAGCAGTACTTC.

Written as DNA, the CDR3 is TGCGCCAGCAGCTTGGACGGTAGCTTAGTCTACGAGCAGTACTTC. It is translated as CASSLDGSLVYEQYF. The J gene is TRBJ2-7, the V gene TRBV5-1; D is unclear. This CDR3 has 15 residues. With 0 bases removed from V and 3 bases from J, the gap between germline ends came to 13 bases. Germline V gene sequence: CDR1 SGHRS, CDR2 YFSETQ.

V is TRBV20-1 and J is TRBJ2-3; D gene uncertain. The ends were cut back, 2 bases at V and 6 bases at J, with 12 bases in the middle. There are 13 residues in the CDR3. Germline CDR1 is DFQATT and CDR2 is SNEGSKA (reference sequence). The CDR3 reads CSARPPLGDTQYF. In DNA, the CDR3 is TGCAGTGCTAGACCACCCTTAGGGGATACGCAGTATTTT.

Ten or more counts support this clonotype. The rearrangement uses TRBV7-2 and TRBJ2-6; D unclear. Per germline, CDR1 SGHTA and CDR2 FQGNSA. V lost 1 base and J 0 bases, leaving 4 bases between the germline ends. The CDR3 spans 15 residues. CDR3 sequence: CASSLGISGANVLTF. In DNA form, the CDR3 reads TGTGCCAGCAGCTTAGGTATCTCTGGGGCCAACGTCCTGACTTTC.

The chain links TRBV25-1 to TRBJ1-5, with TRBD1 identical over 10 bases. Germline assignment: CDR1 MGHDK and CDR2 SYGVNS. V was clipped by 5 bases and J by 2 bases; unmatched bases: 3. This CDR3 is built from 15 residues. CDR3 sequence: CASSYGQGGNQPQHF. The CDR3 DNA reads TGTGCCAGCAGTTACGGACAGGGGGGCAATCAGCCCCAGCATTTT.

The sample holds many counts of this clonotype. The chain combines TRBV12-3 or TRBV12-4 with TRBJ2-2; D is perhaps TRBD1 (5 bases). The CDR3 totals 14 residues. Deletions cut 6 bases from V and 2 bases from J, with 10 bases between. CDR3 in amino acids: CASRGQGNTGELFF. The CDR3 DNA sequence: TGTGCCAGCAGGGGGCAGGGTAACACCGGGGAGCTGTTTTTT.

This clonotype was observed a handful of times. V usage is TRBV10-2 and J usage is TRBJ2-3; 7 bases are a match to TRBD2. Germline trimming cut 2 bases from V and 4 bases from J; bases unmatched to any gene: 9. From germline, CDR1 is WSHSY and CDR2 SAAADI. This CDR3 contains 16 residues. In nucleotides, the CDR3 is TGCGCCAGCAGTGAGCAGCTACTAGCGCACCCAGATACGCAGTATTTT. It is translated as CASSEQLLAHPDTQYF.

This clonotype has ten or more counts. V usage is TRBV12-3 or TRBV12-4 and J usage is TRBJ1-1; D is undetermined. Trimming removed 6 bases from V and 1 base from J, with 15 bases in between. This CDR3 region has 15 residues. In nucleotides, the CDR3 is TGTGCCAGCAGCCCCGCGGAAGGAGCGAACACTGAAGCTTTCTTT. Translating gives CASSPAEGANTEAFF.

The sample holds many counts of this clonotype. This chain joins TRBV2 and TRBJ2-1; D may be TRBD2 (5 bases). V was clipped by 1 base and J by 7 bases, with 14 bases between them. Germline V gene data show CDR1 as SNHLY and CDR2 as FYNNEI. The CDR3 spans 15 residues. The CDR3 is CASSEVRLAGNEQFF. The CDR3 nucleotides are TGTGCCAGCAGTGAAGTCCGGCTAGCTGGGAATGAGCAGTTCTTC.

The CDR3 reads CASTHGTEYTGELFF. The CDR3 DNA sequence: TGTGCCAGTACCCACGGGACAGAATACACCGGGGAGCTGTTTTTT. The chain has TRBV19 and TRBJ2-2; 7 nucleotides line up with TRBD1. The germline V gene encodes CDR1 LNHDA and CDR2 SQIVND (reference sequence). V lost 7 bases, J lost 3 bases, and 8 bases stayed unmatched. The CDR3 spans 15 residues.

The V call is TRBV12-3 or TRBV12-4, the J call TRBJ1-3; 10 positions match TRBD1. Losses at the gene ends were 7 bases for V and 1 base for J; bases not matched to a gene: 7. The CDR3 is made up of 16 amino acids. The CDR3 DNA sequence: TGTGCCAGCAACTTACGGGACAGGGGTTCTGGAAACACCATATATTTT. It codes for CASNLRDRGSGNTIYF.

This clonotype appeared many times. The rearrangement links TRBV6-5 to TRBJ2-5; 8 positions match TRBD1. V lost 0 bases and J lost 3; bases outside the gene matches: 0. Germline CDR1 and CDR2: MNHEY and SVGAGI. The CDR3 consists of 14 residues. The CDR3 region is CASSYSTGEETQYF. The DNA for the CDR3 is TGTGCCAGCAGTTACTCGACAGGGGAAGAGACCCAGTACTTC.

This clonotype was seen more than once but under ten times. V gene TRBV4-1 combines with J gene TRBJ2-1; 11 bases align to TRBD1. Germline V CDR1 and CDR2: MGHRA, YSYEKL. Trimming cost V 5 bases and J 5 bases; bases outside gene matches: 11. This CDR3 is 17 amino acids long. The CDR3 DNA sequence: TGCGCCAGCAGCGCCCGAGTAGGGACAGGGGGAAACAATGAGCAGTTCTTC. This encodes CASSARVGTGGNNEQFF.

This CDR3 is CASSLGRRSGPNTGELFF. In DNA form, the CDR3 reads TGTGCCAGCAGCTTGGGGCGTCGTTCGGGTCCGAACACCGGGGAGCTGTTTTTT. V usage is TRBV5-6 and J usage is TRBJ2-2; D gene ambiguous. The CDR3 covers 18 residues. V lost 0 bases and J 0 bases, leaving 15 bases between the germline ends. Germline CDR1 is SGHDT and CDR2 is YYEEEE.

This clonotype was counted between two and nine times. CDR3 nucleotide sequence: TGTGCCAGCAGCTTAAGGGCTAGCGGGAGGGATACGCAGTATTTT. This gives the protein CASSLRASGRDTQYF. The rearrangement links TRBV7-2 to TRBJ2-3; 11 bases align to TRBD2. Trimming cost V 2 bases and J 6 bases; bases outside gene matches: 4. The germline V gene has CDR1 SGHTA and CDR2 FQGNSA. The CDR3 has 15 residues.

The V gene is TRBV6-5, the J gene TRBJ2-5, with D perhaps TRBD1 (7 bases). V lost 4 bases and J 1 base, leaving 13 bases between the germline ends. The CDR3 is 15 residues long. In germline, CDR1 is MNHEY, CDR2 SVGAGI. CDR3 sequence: CASSSSRDSQETQYF. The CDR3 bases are TGTGCCAGCAGTTCGTCGCGGGACAGCCAAGAGACCCAGTACTTC.

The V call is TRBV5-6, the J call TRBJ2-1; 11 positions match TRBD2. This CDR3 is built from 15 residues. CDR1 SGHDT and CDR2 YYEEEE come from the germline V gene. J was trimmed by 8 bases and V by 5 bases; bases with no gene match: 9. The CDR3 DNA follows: TGTGCCAGCAGAATTAGCGGGGGGGCCGATTATGAGCAGTTCTTC. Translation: CASRISGGADYEQFF.

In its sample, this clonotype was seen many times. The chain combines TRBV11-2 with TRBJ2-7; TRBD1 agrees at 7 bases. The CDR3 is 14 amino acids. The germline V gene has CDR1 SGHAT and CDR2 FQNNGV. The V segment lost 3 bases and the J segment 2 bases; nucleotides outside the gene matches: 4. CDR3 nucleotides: TGTGCCAGCAGCTTTTCCGGGACAGCCTACGAGCAGTACTTC. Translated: CASSFSGTAYEQYF.

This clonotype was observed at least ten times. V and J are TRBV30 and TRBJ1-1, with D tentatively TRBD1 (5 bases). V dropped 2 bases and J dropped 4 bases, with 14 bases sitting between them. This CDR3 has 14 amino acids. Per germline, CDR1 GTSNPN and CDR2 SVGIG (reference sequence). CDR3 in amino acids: CAWSRGPQGTEAFF. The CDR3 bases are TGTGCCTGGAGTAGGGGACCTCAGGGCACTGAAGCTTTCTTT.

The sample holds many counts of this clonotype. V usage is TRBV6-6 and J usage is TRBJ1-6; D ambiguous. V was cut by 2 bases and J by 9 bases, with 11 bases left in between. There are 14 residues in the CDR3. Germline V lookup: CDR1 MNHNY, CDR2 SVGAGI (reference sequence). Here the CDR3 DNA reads TGTGCCAGCAGTTACCCGACCGGTGGTTCACCCCTCCACTTT. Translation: CASSYPTGGSPLHF.

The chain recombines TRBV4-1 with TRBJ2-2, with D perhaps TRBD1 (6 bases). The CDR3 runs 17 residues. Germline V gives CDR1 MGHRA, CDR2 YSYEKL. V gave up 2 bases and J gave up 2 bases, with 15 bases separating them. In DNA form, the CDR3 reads TGCGCCAGCAGCCAAAACGGGGACACCCTAAACACCGGGGAGCTGTTTTTT. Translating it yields CASSQNGDTLNTGELFF.

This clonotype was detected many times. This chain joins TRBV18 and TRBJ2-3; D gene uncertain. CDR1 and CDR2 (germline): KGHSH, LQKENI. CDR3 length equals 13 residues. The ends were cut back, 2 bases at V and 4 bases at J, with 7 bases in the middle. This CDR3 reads CASSPTRADTQYF. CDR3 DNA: TGTGCCAGCTCACCAACACGGGCAGATACGCAGTATTTT.

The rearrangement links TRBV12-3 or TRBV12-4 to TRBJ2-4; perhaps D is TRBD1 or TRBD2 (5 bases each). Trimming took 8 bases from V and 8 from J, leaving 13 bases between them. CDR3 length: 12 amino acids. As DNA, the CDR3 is TGTGCCAGCGGGCTTGGGGGTGACATTCAGTACTTC. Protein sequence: CASGLGGDIQYF.

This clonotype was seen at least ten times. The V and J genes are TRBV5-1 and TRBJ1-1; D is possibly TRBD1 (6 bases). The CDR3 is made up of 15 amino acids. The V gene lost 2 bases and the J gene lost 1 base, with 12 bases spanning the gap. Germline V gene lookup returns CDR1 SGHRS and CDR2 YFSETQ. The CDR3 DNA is TGCGCCAGCAGCTTCGTAGGGGGAGCGAACACTGAAGCTTTCTTT. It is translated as CASSFVGGANTEAFF.

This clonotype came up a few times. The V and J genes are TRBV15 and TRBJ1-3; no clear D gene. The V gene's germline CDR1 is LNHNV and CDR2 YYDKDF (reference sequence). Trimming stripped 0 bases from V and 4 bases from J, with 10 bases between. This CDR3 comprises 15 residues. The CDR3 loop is CATSRDFQIGNTIYF. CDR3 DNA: TGTGCCACCAGCAGAGATTTCCAAATCGGAAACACCATATATTTT.

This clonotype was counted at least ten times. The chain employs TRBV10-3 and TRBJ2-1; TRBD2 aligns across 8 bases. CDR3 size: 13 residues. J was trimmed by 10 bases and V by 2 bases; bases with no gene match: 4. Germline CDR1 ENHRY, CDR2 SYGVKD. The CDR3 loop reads CAISEREGGEQFF. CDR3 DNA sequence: TGTGCCATCAGTGAGCGGGAGGGAGGAGAGCAGTTCTTC.